Below are 2 T cell receptor beta chains sequenced from a single sample in a study of blood T cell repertoires in COVID-19. Sequencing used immunoSEQ multiplex PCR; TCRdb keeps in-frame clones, though not all of them. This sample yields roughly 120,000 clones, of which 71% are seen a single time; 0.7% to 1% belongs to the top ten. The sample consisted of peripheral blood. The receptors shown here come from a human donor with acute or convalescent COVID-19. The donor label of this sample is uncertain.

In this sample, this clone turned up a few times. The rearrangement joins TRBV7-2 to TRBJ1-5, with D maybe TRBD1 (5 bases). The germline V gene has CDR1 SGHTA and CDR2 FQGNSA. Trimming pared 0 bases from V and 8 bases from J, leaving 11 bases between. CDR3 length: 14 amino acids. The CDR3 sequence is CASSLAGAGEPQHF. CDR3 nucleotides: TGTGCCAGCAGCTTAGCAGGGGCTGGTGAGCCCCAGCATTTT.

This clone was picked up one time. This sequence joins TRBV27 and TRBJ1-5; TRBD1 might be the D (6 bases). The CDR3 covers 13 residues. Per germline, CDR1 MNHEY and CDR2 SMNVEV (reference sequence). V shed 7 bases and J shed 3 bases, with 10 bases lying between them. CDR3 coding DNA: TGTGCCAGCAAGAGACAGGCCAATCAGCCCCAGCATTTT. Protein sequence: CASKRQANQPQHF.